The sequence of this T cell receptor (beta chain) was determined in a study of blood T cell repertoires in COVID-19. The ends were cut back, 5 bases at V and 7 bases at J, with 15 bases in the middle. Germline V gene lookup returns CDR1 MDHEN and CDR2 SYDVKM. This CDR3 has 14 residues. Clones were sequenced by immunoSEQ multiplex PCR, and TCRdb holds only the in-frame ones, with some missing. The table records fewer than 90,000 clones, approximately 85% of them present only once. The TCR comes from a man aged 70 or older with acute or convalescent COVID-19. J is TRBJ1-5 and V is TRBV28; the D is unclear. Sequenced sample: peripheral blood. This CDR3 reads CASSQDGAGQPQHF. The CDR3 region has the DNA TGTGCCAGCAGTCAAGACGGAGCCGGCCAGCCCCAGCATTTT. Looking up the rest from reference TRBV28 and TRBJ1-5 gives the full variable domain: DVKVTQSSRYLVKRTGEKVFLECVQDMDHENMFWYRQDPGLGLRLIYFSYDVKMKEKGDIPEGYSVSREKKERFSLILESASTNQTSMYLCASSQDGAGQPQHFGDGTRLSIL.